This passage covers 13 T cell receptor beta chains from one sample sequenced in a study of radiotherapy plus CTLA-4 blockade in lung cancer. Measured with immunoSEQ multiplex PCR; TCRdb has only the in-frame clones, and not every one. The sample has roughly 50,000 clones, approximately 76% seen once. The material sequenced was peripheral blood, taken from a patient treated with radiotherapy plus ipilimumab. These receptors were obtained from a human donor with non-small cell lung cancer who had stable disease on radiotherapy plus ipilimumab.

CDR3 in amino acids: CASSQARGDTQYF. CDR3 in DNA: TGCGCCAGCAGCCAAGCGAGGGGGGATACGCAGTATTTT. The chain employs TRBV4-3 and TRBJ2-3, with TRBD1 as a possible D gene (6 bases). CDR1 and CDR2 (germline): LGHNA, YSLEER. With 1 base removed from V and 6 bases from J, the gap between germline ends came to 8 bases. This CDR3 is 13 amino acids long.

V usage is TRBV28 and J usage is TRBJ1-1; TRBD1 matches 7 bases. The V gene's germline CDR1 is MDHEN and CDR2 SYDVKM. CDR3 size: 16 residues. Unmatched junction bases numbered 6, after V lost 1 base and J lost 1 base. The CDR3 region has the DNA TGTGCCAGCAGTTTATTGAAGGGGACAGCGAACACTGAAGCTTTCTTT. This sequence encodes CASSLLKGTANTEAFF.

CDR3 sequence (DNA): TGTGCCAGCAGCTTAGTGGCTAGCGGGGGCTACAATGAGCAGTTCTTC. It encodes CASSLVASGGYNEQFF. The chain employs TRBV7-2 and TRBJ2-1; 10 bases map to TRBD2. The CDR3 runs 16 residues. V trimming: 1 base; J trimming: 3 bases; junction bases outside the gene matches: 3. Per the germline V gene, CDR1 is SGHTA and CDR2 is FQGNSA. Full variable domain (missing parts from reference TRBV7-2 and TRBJ2-1): GAGVSQSPSNKVTEKGKDVELRCDPISGHTALYWYRQSLGQGLEFLIYFQGNSAPDKSGLPSDRFSAERTGGSVSTLTIQRTQQEDSAVYLCASSLVASGGYNEQFFGPGTRLTVL.

This clone has only a few counts. This chain joins TRBV7-9 and TRBJ1-2, with D perhaps matching TRBD1 (5 bases). The germline gives CDR1 SEHNR, CDR2 FQNEAQ (reference sequence). The V and J ends lost 7 bases and 2 bases respectively, with 20 bases between them. The CDR3 extends over 16 amino acids. CDR3 sequence: CASTPDIQDTNYGYTF. CDR3 nucleotide sequence: TGTGCCAGCACCCCCGACATACAGGACACCAACTATGGCTACACCTTC.

This clone was recorded a few times. The chain couples TRBV5-1 to TRBJ2-7, with D perhaps matching TRBD1 or TRBD2 (5 bases each). Between the trimmed V and J ends, which lost 6 bases and 1 base, there was a span of 14 bases. CDR3 length: 14 amino acids. Germline V gives CDR1 SGHRS, CDR2 YFSETQ. The DNA of the CDR3 is TGCGCCAGCAAACTTGGGACGGCATCCTACGAGCAGTACGTC. As protein: CASKLGTASYEQYV.

This chain links TRBV14 with TRBJ1-4; 7 bases are shared with TRBD1. V trimming: 0 bases; J trimming: 8 bases; junction bases outside the gene matches: 9. The CDR3 is made up of 16 amino acids. Germline CDR1 reads SGHDN; CDR2 reads FVKESK. Here the CDR3 reads CASSQDRGTAREKLFF. CDR3 sequence (DNA): TGTGCCAGCAGCCAAGATCGTGGGACAGCTCGGGAAAAACTGTTTTTT.

The chain links TRBV6-5 to TRBJ2-2, with D tentatively TRBD2 (7 bases). Trimming took 6 bases from V and 5 from J, leaving 13 bases between them. This CDR3 spans 14 amino acids. The V gene's germline CDR1 is MNHEY and CDR2 SVGAGI. The CDR3 DNA reads as TGTGCCAGCAGACGGGGGGCCACAACCGGGGAGCTGTTTTTT. Its protein is CASRRGATTGELFF.

This clone was observed a few times. The rearrangement joins TRBV28 to TRBJ1-4; D is undetermined. V was clipped by 5 bases and J by 5 bases, with 6 bases between them. The CDR3 sequence is 12 residues long. Germline V gene data show CDR1 as MDHEN and CDR2 as SYDVKM. CDR3: CASSRGNEKLFF. CDR3 DNA sequence: TGTGCCAGCAGTAGAGGCAATGAAAAACTGTTTTTT.

CDR3 DNA sequence: TGTGCCAGTAGTCCAAACATGAACACTGAAGCTTTCTTT. Translating it yields CASSPNMNTEAFF. The V and J genes are TRBV19 and TRBJ1-1; D remains ambiguous. V lost 5 bases to trimming and J lost 0 bases, with 7 bases between them. Looked up from germline, CDR1 is LNHDA and CDR2 is SQIVND (reference sequence). The CDR3 contains 13 residues.

This clone was observed a few times. The chain uses TRBV28 and TRBJ1-5, with D unclear. This CDR3 spans 12 amino acids. Germline V gene sequence: CDR1 MDHEN, CDR2 SYDVKM. V was clipped by 2 bases and J by 9 bases, with 8 bases between them. CDR3 in amino acids: CASSLPRGPQHF. CDR3 in DNA: TGTGCCAGCAGTTTACCTCGGGGGCCCCAGCATTTT. Full variable domain (outside the CDR3, taken from reference TRBV28 and TRBJ1-5): DVKVTQSSRYLVKRTGEKVFLECVQDMDHENMFWYRQDPGLGLRLIYFSYDVKMKEKGDIPEGYSVSREKKERFSLILESASTNQTSMYLCASSLPRGPQHFGDGTRLSIL.

The V and J genes are TRBV6-5 and TRBJ2-2; a weak D match, TRBD1 (5 bases). Between the trimmed V and J ends, which lost 0 bases and 4 bases, there was a span of 6 bases. This CDR3 has 14 amino acids. Germline loops: CDR1 MNHEY, CDR2 SVGAGI. This chain's CDR3 is CASSYSQGTGELFF. The CDR3 nucleotides read TGTGCCAGCAGTTACTCCCAGGGCACCGGGGAGCTGTTTTTT.

This rearrangement joins TRBV7-6 to TRBJ1-6; D unclear. CDR1 SGHVS and CDR2 FNYEAQ come from the germline V gene. The CDR3 loop spans 15 amino acids. V was trimmed by 1 base and J by 6 bases, leaving 10 bases between them. As DNA, the CDR3 is TGTGCCAGCAGCTTAGTTGTACAGAGTAATTCACCCCTCCACTTT. This encodes CASSLVVQSNSPLHF.

This chain joins TRBV10-1 and TRBJ1-5; D ambiguous. V gave up 6 bases and J gave up 0 bases, with 21 bases separating them. Germline V gives CDR1 WNHNN, CDR2 SYGVQD (reference sequence). CDR3 size: 18 residues. This CDR3 is CASRRLRVGLYSNQPQHF. As DNA, the CDR3 is TGCGCCAGCAGGAGATTAAGGGTAGGGCTCTATAGCAATCAGCCCCAGCATTTT.